The sequence of this T cell receptor beta chain was determined in a study of shared clonotypes between healthy human individuals. Libraries were prepared by immunoSEQ multiplex PCR; TCRdb keeps only in-frame clonotypes and omits some of them. Here the sample spans approximately 2,000,000 clones, 93% being singletons. Only CD45RO-negative cells positively selected for CCR7 counted as naive CD8 cells, so terminally differentiated effector memory CD45RA+ cells were excluded. Material: naive CD8+ T cells from PBMCs. The sequence came from a man aged 18 to 30 in good health. Some clones in this sample may be carry-over from other donors' samples.

The CDR3 region has the DNA TGTGCCAGCTCTACCCCCCGACAGGGAAGAACGAACACCGGGGAGCTGTTTTTT. Residues: CASSTPRQGRTNTGELFF. This sequence joins TRBV27 and TRBJ2-2; TRBD1 matches 7 bases. Germline CDR1 MNHEY, CDR2 SMNVEV (reference sequence). The trim removed 8 bases at V and 0 bases at J, leaving 15 bases unmatched. The CDR3 has 18 residues.